Shown below are 3 T cell receptor beta chains from a single sample sequenced in a study of blood T cell repertoires in COVID-19. The protocol was immunoSEQ multiplex PCR, while the TCRdb copy is restricted to in-frame clones and leaves out a portion. This sample yields around 190,000 clones, of which about 80% are seen a single time; around 8.9% belongs to the top ten. Input material: peripheral blood. These receptors originate from a woman aged 50 to 65 with active or convalescent COVID-19.

This clone appeared a single time. The chain carries TRBV7-2 and TRBJ2-3; 7 positions match TRBD2. With 11 bases clipped from V and 2 bases from J, the junction kept 10 bases outside the gene matches. Germline CDR1 SGHTA, CDR2 FQGNSA. This CDR3 region has 14 residues. The CDR3 DNA follows: TGTGCCGTCCAGGGAGGGCGAGTCACAGATACGCAGTATTTT. Translation gives CAVQGGRVTDTQYF.

This clone came up a few times. The chain joins TRBV11-2 to TRBJ2-7, with D perhaps TRBD2 (6 bases). The length of the CDR3 is 15 residues. V shed 2 bases and J shed 2 bases, with 13 bases lying between them. The V gene's germline CDR1 is SGHAT and CDR2 FQNNGV. CDR3 DNA sequence: TGTGCCAGCAGCTTAAATATGGGCGGGACCTACGAGCAGTACTTC. Protein sequence: CASSLNMGGTYEQYF.

This clone was seen once. The V gene is TRBV7-9, the J gene TRBJ2-7; D ambiguous. This CDR3 has 13 amino acids. With 1 base removed from V and 5 bases from J, the gap between germline ends came to 9 bases. Germline V CDR1 and CDR2: SEHNR, FQNEAQ (reference sequence). Written as DNA, the CDR3 is TGTGCCAGCAGCTTAGGGAGTGCCAACGAGCAGTACTTC. Its protein is CASSLGSANEQYF.